These 26 T cell receptor beta chains came from one sample sequenced in a study of blood T cell repertoires in COVID-19. TCRdb keeps only in-frame clones here, not all; method: immunoSEQ multiplex PCR. In the table there are some 280,000 clones, around 86% of which are singletons. Sequences were obtained from peripheral blood. Source of these receptors: a woman aged 25-40 years with active or convalescent COVID-19.

A single count supports this clone. This rearrangement joins TRBV29-1 to TRBJ2-2; TRBD1 agrees at 7 bases. Germline V CDR1 and CDR2: SQVTM, ANQGSEA. The CDR3 is 12 amino acids. V shed 7 bases, J shed 6 bases, and the junction held 5 bases outside the gene matches. The DNA of the CDR3 is TGCAGCGCCCAGGGGGTCTCCGGGGAGCTGTTTTTT. Translated, it gives CSAQGVSGELFF.

The V and J genes are TRBV30 and TRBJ2-5, with unresolved D. CDR3 length: 12 amino acids. V dropped 3 bases and J dropped 0 bases, with 5 bases sitting between them. CDR1 and CDR2 from the germline V gene are GTSNPN and SVGIG (reference sequence). The DNA of the CDR3 is TGTGCCTGGAGCCCGTACCAAGAGACCCAGTACTTC. Translated, it gives CAWSPYQETQYF.

The genes are TRBV7-9 and TRBJ2-3; 7 positions agree with TRBD2. CDR1 and CDR2 (germline): SEHNR, FQNEAQ (reference sequence). V dropped 1 base and J dropped 5; count of bases not matched to a gene: 6. The length of the CDR3 is 15 residues. The CDR3, as DNA: TGTGCCAGCAGCTTAGTCCCCCGGGGGGAAGATACGCAGTATTTT. Its protein is CASSLVPRGEDTQYF.

The chain has TRBV10-1 and TRBJ1-1; TRBD1 agrees at 8 bases. CDR1 WNHNN and CDR2 SYGVQD come from the germline V gene (reference sequence). This CDR3 comprises 13 residues. Germline trimming cut 3 bases from V and 4 bases from J; bases unmatched to any gene: 1. The CDR3 DNA reads TGCGCCAGCAGTGAAACAGGGGGCACTGAAGCTTTCTTT. It yields the protein CASSETGGTEAFF.

J is TRBJ1-2 and V is TRBV6-5; a weak D match, TRBD1 (5 bases). The CDR3 contains 12 residues. Per the germline V gene, CDR1 is MNHEY and CDR2 is SVGAGI. V lost 5 bases, J lost 5 bases, and 9 bases lay in between. Here the CDR3 DNA reads TGTGCCAGCAGTCTGGAGGGGTATGGCTACACCTTC. This encodes CASSLEGYGYTF.

In its sample, this clone was seen once. The chain couples TRBV9 to TRBJ1-3; D is uncertain. Germline CDR1 is SGDLS and CDR2 is YYNGEE. V was cut by 0 bases and J by 4 bases, with 11 bases left in between. CDR3 length: 15 residues. This chain's CDR3 is CASSVAGSNGNTIYF. In DNA form, the CDR3 reads TGTGCCAGCAGCGTAGCCGGTTCGAACGGAAACACCATATATTTT.

This clone appeared a single time. The gene calls are TRBV29-1 and TRBJ2-3, with D possibly TRBD1 on 6 matching bases. Germline assignment: CDR1 SQVTM and CDR2 ANQGSEA. This CDR3 is 13 amino acids long. Trimming took 6 bases from V and 5 from J, leaving 15 bases between them. Here the CDR3 reads CSVERQARDTQYF. The CDR3 DNA is TGCAGCGTCGAAAGACAGGCAAGAGATACGCAGTATTTT.

V is TRBV2 and J is TRBJ1-2; 9 bases align to TRBD1. This CDR3 contains 12 residues. Germline V gene lookup returns CDR1 SNHLY and CDR2 FYNNEI. Trimming cost V 6 bases and J 6 bases; bases outside gene matches: 2. The CDR3 loop reads CASSRDRDGYTF. CDR3 DNA sequence: TGTGCCAGCAGCCGGGACAGGGATGGCTACACCTTC.

This chain uses TRBV19 with TRBJ1-2; tentative D call: TRBD1 (6 bases). Germline CDR1 LNHDA, CDR2 SQIVND (reference sequence). V lost 6 bases to trimming and J lost 5 bases, with 19 bases between them. The CDR3 length is 15 residues. The CDR3 nucleotides read TGTGCCAGTAGCCTTCAAGGGGGTGGTGGGTATGGCTACACCTTC. Encoded protein: CASSLQGGGGYGYTF.

V usage is TRBV15 and J usage is TRBJ2-3; TRBD2 might be the D (7 bases). Germline V gives CDR1 LNHNV, CDR2 YYDKDF (reference sequence). The germline V and J ends were trimmed by 0 bases and 2 bases, with 12 bases remaining between them. The CDR3 contains 16 residues. As DNA, the CDR3 is TGTGCCACCAGCAGAGAACGAGGGGGGGCCACAGATACGCAGTATTTT. Translating it yields CATSRERGGATDTQYF.

As concerns this clone: The sample holds other DNA sequences that translate to the same CDR3. The J gene is TRBJ1-4, the V gene TRBV5-1; D perhaps matches TRBD1 (6 bases). V was trimmed by 3 bases and J by 5 bases, leaving 8 bases between them. The germline V gene has CDR1 SGHRS and CDR2 YFSETQ. The CDR3 extends over 13 amino acids. The DNA of the CDR3 is TGCGCCAGCAGCTCGCAGGGGAATGAAAAACTGTTTTTT. Translated, it gives CASSSQGNEKLFF.

The chain links TRBV5-6 to TRBJ1-2, with TRBD1 matching 9 bases. Looked up from germline, CDR1 is SGHDT and CDR2 is YYEEEE. V dropped 5 bases and J dropped 4; count of bases not matched to a gene: 9. The CDR3 runs 15 residues. The CDR3 loop is CASSSGTGILYGYTF. CDR3 coding DNA: TGTGCCAGCAGTTCCGGGACAGGGATCCTCTATGGCTACACCTTC.

The chain combines TRBV10-2 with TRBJ2-7; TRBD1 agrees at 8 bases. The V gene end was trimmed by 3 bases and the J gene end by 3 bases; junction bases not matched to a gene: 16. CDR1 WSHSY and CDR2 SAAADI come from the germline V gene. The CDR3 length is 18 residues. The CDR3 loop is CASSDSSHGSGGLYEQYF. Here the CDR3 DNA reads TGCGCCAGCAGTGACTCGAGTCATGGTTCAGGGGGCCTCTACGAGCAGTACTTC.

The chain carries TRBV28 and TRBJ1-4; TRBD1 aligns across 7 bases. Per germline, CDR1 MDHEN and CDR2 SYDVKM. This CDR3 region has 13 residues. J lost 6 bases, V lost 8 bases, and 6 bases had no gene match. CDR3 sequence (DNA): TGTGCCAGCCTCCCAGGGGGGTATGAAAAACTGTTTTTT. Its protein product is CASLPGGYEKLFF. Full variable domain (outside the CDR3, taken from reference TRBV28 and TRBJ1-4): DVKVTQSSRYLVKRTGEKVFLECVQDMDHENMFWYRQDPGLGLRLIYFSYDVKMKEKGDIPEGYSVSREKKERFSLILESASTNQTSMYLCASLPGGYEKLFFGSGTQLSVL.

CDR3 nucleotides: TGTGCCAGCAGCTTGTTGCGGGGGGAAAAAAACATTCAGTACTTC. Translating it yields CASSLLRGEKNIQYF. This sequence joins TRBV5-6 and TRBJ2-4; TRBD2 aligns across 8 bases. CDR3 length: 15 residues. Losses at the gene ends were 1 base for V and 4 bases for J; bases not matched to a gene: 4. CDR1 and CDR2 (germline): SGHDT, YYEEEE.

Concerning this clone: The sample has other DNA sequences that encode this CDR3 too. The chain couples TRBV28 to TRBJ1-5; D uncertain. CDR3 length equals 12 residues. The V end was cut by 3 bases, the J end by 4 bases, with 4 bases between. Germline V gene sequence: CDR1 MDHEN, CDR2 SYDVKM. CDR3 residues: CASSFGNQPQHF. The CDR3 DNA sequence: TGTGCCAGCAGTTTCGGGAATCAGCCCCAGCATTTT.

The V gene is TRBV28, the J gene TRBJ2-7, with 8 bases fitting TRBD1. Germline CDR1 reads MDHEN; CDR2 reads SYDVKM. V shed 4 bases, J shed 7 bases, and the junction held 3 bases outside the gene matches. The CDR3 loop spans 12 amino acids. CDR3 in amino acids: CASSSGQGEQYF. As DNA, the CDR3 is TGTGCCAGCAGTTCCGGACAGGGAGAGCAGTACTTC. Looking up the rest from reference TRBV28 and TRBJ2-7 gives the full variable domain: DVKVTQSSRYLVKRTGEKVFLECVQDMDHENMFWYRQDPGLGLRLIYFSYDVKMKEKGDIPEGYSVSREKKERFSLILESASTNQTSMYLCASSSGQGEQYFGPGTRLTVT.

This clone was counted a single time. V and J are TRBV10-3 and TRBJ2-5; 9 bases are shared with TRBD2. With 6 bases clipped from V and 1 base from J, the junction kept 9 bases outside the gene matches. The CDR3 totals 16 residues. Germline assignment: CDR1 ENHRY and CDR2 SYGVKD. CDR3 residues: CAISTSGLSLQETQYF. CDR3 nucleotide sequence: TGTGCCATCAGCACTAGCGGGCTTTCCCTCCAAGAGACCCAGTACTTC.

The V gene is TRBV6-6, the J gene TRBJ1-1, with D maybe TRBD1 (5 bases). Germline CDR1 reads MNHNY; CDR2 reads SVGAGI (reference sequence). The V end was cut by 9 bases, the J end by 2 bases, with 19 bases between. CDR3 length: 15 residues. CDR3 bases: TGTGCCAGGGAGATTAGGGGTACTCGCAACACTGAAGCTTTCTTT. Amino acids: CAREIRGTRNTEAFF.

This clone was seen only once. The CDR3 DNA follows: TGTGCCAGCAGCCCCGGACGGGAGATCTATGGCTACACCTTC. Its protein product is CASSPGREIYGYTF. This sequence joins TRBV6-1 and TRBJ1-2; D unclear. Trimming stripped 6 bases from V and 4 bases from J, with 15 bases between. The germline gives CDR1 MNHNS, CDR2 SASEGT. The CDR3 totals 14 residues.

The V gene is TRBV24-1, the J gene TRBJ1-2; D remains ambiguous. Trimming removed 6 bases at V and 7 bases at J, with 8 bases between. The CDR3 runs to 11 residues. CDR1 is KGHDR and CDR2 is SFDVKD in the germline V gene. The CDR3 region is CATSSQAGYTF. CDR3 in DNA: TGTGCCACCAGTTCCCAGGCTGGCTACACCTTC.

Turning to this clone: Other DNA sequences within the sample encode an identical CDR3. The chain employs TRBV7-2 and TRBJ2-5; 8 bases align to TRBD1. V gave up 5 bases and J gave up 0 bases; unmatched junction bases: 5. Looked up from germline, CDR1 is SGHTA and CDR2 is FQGNSA. The CDR3 contains 15 residues. CDR3 protein: CASSLGTGNQETQYF. The CDR3 DNA is TGTGCCAGCAGCCTCGGGACAGGCAACCAAGAGACCCAGTACTTC.

The chain carries TRBV19 and TRBJ2-2, with 7 bases lining up with TRBD1. CDR1 and CDR2 from the germline V gene are LNHDA and SQIVND (reference sequence). The CDR3 consists of 14 residues. The V and J ends lost 7 bases and 1 base, in that order; junction bases with no gene match: 3. The CDR3 loop reads CASNRQGNTGELFF. The CDR3 DNA reads TGTGCCAGTAATCGACAGGGGAACACCGGGGAGCTGTTTTTT.

The count of this clone is one. The CDR3 DNA reads TGTGCCATCAGTGAAGAGGGGGCGAACACTGAAGCTTTCTTT. It specifies CAISEEGANTEAFF. This rearrangement joins TRBV10-3 to TRBJ1-1; the match to TRBD1 covers 7 bases. Germline CDR1 is ENHRY and CDR2 is SYGVKD. The CDR3 length is 14 residues. J lost 1 base, V lost 3 bases, and 2 bases had no gene match.

This sequence joins TRBV27 and TRBJ2-3; D might be TRBD2 (7 bases). V gave up 6 bases and J gave up 0 bases, with 10 bases separating them. Germline CDR1 and CDR2: MNHEY and SMNVEV (reference sequence). The CDR3 is 14 residues long. CDR3 protein: CASRAGASTDTQYF. CDR3 nucleotides: TGTGCCAGCAGGGCGGGGGCTAGCACAGATACGCAGTATTTT.

V usage is TRBV7-2 and J usage is TRBJ2-7; 11 bases agree with TRBD2. The CDR3 sequence is 19 residues long. V gave up 6 bases and J gave up 4 bases; unmatched junction bases: 20. The V gene's germline CDR1 is SGHTA and CDR2 FQGNSA. CDR3 sequence (DNA): TGTGCCAGCAGTCCCCGTGCCGGGGGACTAGCGGTGATAAATTACGAGCAGTACTTC. Translated: CASSPRAGGLAVINYEQYF.